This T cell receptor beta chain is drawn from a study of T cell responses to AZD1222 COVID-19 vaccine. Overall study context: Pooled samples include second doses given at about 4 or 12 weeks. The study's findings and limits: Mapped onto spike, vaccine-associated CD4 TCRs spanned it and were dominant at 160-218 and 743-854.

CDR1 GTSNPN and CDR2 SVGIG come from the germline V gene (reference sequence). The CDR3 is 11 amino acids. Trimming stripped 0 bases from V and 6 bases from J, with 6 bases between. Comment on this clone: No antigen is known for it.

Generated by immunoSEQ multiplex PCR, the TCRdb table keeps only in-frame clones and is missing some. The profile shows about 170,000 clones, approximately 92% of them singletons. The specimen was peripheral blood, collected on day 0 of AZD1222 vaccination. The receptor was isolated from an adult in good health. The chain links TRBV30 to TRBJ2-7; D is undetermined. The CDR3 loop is CAWSVTGEQYF. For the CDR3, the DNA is TGTGCCTGGAGTGTAACGGGCGAGCAGTACTTC.